This is a list of T cell receptor beta chains from one sample in a study of blood T cell repertoires in COVID-19. Libraries were prepared by immunoSEQ multiplex PCR; TCRdb keeps only in-frame clonotypes and omits some of them. The sample consists of about 80,000 clones, 91% of them appearing once. The sample consisted of peripheral blood. The receptor source for this set is a woman in her forties or fifties in a cohort sampled during active COVID-19. CDR3s include the opening cysteine and the closing phenylalanine or tryptophan. The D gene is left open where the match is weak. Some rows have no size entry. The others give once, few or many, or a class for an expanded clone.

TRBJ1-4 TRBD1 - TRBV7-9 TGTGCCAGCAGCTTAGCCCCCCGGGGACAGGCAAATGAAAAACTGTTTTTT CASSLAPRGQANEKLFF
TRBJ1-1 - - TRBV4-1 TGCGCCAGCAGCCAAGGAGTGTTCATGAACACTGAAGCTTTCTTT CASSQGVFMNTEAFF
TRBJ2-3 TRBD2 - TRBV11-2 TGTGCCAGCTGGCGGGGGGATGCTAGCACAGATACGCAGTATTTT CASWRGDASTDTQYF
TRBJ1-1 - - TRBV19 TGTGCCAGTACCCTGGGCAGTGGGACTGAAGCTTTCTTT CASTLGSGTEAFF
TRBJ1-1 TRBD1 once TRBV9 TGTGCCAGCAGCACGGGACAGGGGGCTCTTGGGAACACTGAAGCTTTCTTT CASSTGQGALGNTEAFF
TRBJ2-7 TRBD1 - TRBV18 TGTGCCAGCTCACCCTCGGGACAGGGGGCCTACGAGCAGTACTTC CASSPSGQGAYEQYF
TRBJ2-3 TRBD2 once TRBV6-5 TGTGCCACCCGAACGGGGCTAGCGGGGACAGATACGCAGTATTTT CATRTGLAGTDTQYF
TRBJ1-4 TRBD1 - TRBV4-1 TGCGCCAGCAGCCTACGTACAGGGGGATCGGTTGAAAAACTGTTTTTT CASSLRTGGSVEKLFF
TRBJ1-4 TRBD1 - TRBV4-2 TGTGCCAGCAGCCGTACCTCCGGACAGGGCGGAGGAAAACTGTTTTTT CASSRTSGQGGGKLFF
TRBJ2-1 TRBD2 few TRBV9 TGTGCCAGCAGCGCACATGCGGGGGGACTAGACAATGAGCAGTTCTTC CASSAHAGGLDNEQFF
TRBJ1-1 - - TRBV12-3/TRBV12-4 TGTGCCAGCAGTTTACTGTCGAACACTGAAGCTTTCTTT CASSLLSNTEAFF
TRBJ2-2 TRBD2 - TRBV19 TGTGCCAGTAGTATCCAGCGGGGGGCCATCGGGGAGCTGTTTTTT CASSIQRGAIGELFF
TRBJ1-2 - - TRBV27 TGTGCCAGCAGTTCCCAGACTAACTATGGCTACACCTTC CASSSQTNYGYTF
TRBJ2-3 TRBD2 - TRBV5-4 TGTGCCAGCAGCCTAGGGCTAGCGGGAGCGGATACGCAGTATTTT CASSLGLAGADTQYF
TRBJ2-1 TRBD2 once TRBV7-9 TGTGCCAGCAGCTTAGTTGGTAGCGGGGGGGCGAATGAGCAGTTCTTC CASSLVGSGGANEQFF
TRBJ2-7 - - TRBV11-3 TGTGCCAGCAGCCCATCGCGGATTTCCTACGAGCAGTACTTC CASSPSRISYEQYF
TRBJ1-2 - - TRBV4-2 TGTGCCAGCAGCCAAGTTGGGACTGCTTATGGCTACACCTTC CASSQVGTAYGYTF
TRBJ2-7 TRBD2 - TRBV5-1 TGCGCCAGCAGCCCGGGACTAGCGGGAGTCTACGAGCAGTACTTC CASSPGLAGVYEQYF
TRBJ2-5 - - TRBV11-2 TGTGCCAGCAGCTCGGGCGCGGGCCAAGAGACCCAGTACTTC CASSSGAGQETQYF
TRBJ1-2 - once TRBV27 TGTGCCAGCGGACAGTACTATGGCTACACCTTC CASGQYYGYTF
TRBJ1-2 - once TRBV12-3/TRBV12-4 TGTGCCAGCAGCCAGGTCGGGGTCTATGGCTACACCTTC CASSQVGVYGYTF
TRBJ2-3 TRBD1 - TRBV3-1/TRBV3-2 TGTGCCAGCAGACAGCTGACAGGGCCCCTTCCTAGGCGTTTTTATTTT CASRQLTGPLPRRFYF
TRBJ2-1 - - TRBV5-1 TGCGCCAGCAGCTTGGGTGCAATAGAAAACAATGAGCAGTTCTTC CASSLGAIENNEQFF
TRBJ2-1 TRBD2 - TRBV4-2 TGTGCCAGCAGCCAGATTAGCGGGGGCTACAATGAGCAGTTCTTC CASSQISGGYNEQFF
TRBJ2-5 - - TRBV11-2 TGTGCCAGCAGCTTTGACTGGCAAGAGACCCAGTACTTC CASSFDWQETQYF
TRBJ2-1 - - TRBV2 TGTGCCAGCGGTAGTACCGGCGGTGATTACGATGAGCAGTTCTTC CASGSTGGDYDEQFF
TRBJ2-7 TRBD2 once TRBV7-3 TGTGCCAGCAGCTCTAGCGGGAGTCCGTCCTACGAGCAGTACTTC CASSSSGSPSYEQYF
TRBJ2-5 - - TRBV12-5 TGTGCTAGTGGTTTGGAAAACGCCAGGGTGGCGGCCCAGTACTTC CASGLENARVAAQYF